The 18 T cell receptor beta chains below come from one sample, sequenced in a study of cytomegalovirus exposure and HLA in healthy donors. Some clones are missing from TCRdb's copy, which holds only in-frame ones; the method was immunoSEQ multiplex PCR. The table has more than 95,000 clones, around 86% seen once. Sequenced material: PBMCs. These receptors came from a man between 18 and 35 years old in good health and CMV-seronegative.

This clone was detected once. The rearrangement joins TRBV25-1 to TRBJ1-1, with D possibly TRBD1 on 5 matching bases. V gave up 0 bases and J gave up 6 bases, with 11 bases separating them. The CDR3 is 14 residues long. From germline, CDR1 is MGHDK and CDR2 SYGVNS. The CDR3 DNA reads as TGTGCCAGCAGTGAATATGCGGGGGACCCTGAAGCTTTCTTT. Its protein product is CASSEYAGDPEAFF.

This sequence joins TRBV9 and TRBJ1-3; D remains unclear. Germline lookup yields CDR1 SGDLS and CDR2 YYNGEE. The CDR3 runs to 15 residues. The germline V and J ends were trimmed by 4 bases and 3 bases, with 14 bases remaining between them. The CDR3 DNA reads as TGTGCCAGCAGCTCCCACCCTAACGGTGGAAACACCATATATTTT. Protein: CASSSHPNGGNTIYF.

The CDR3 region is CASSQLTGINGYTF. CDR3 bases: TGCGCCAGCAGCCAACTCACAGGGATCAATGGCTACACCTTC. This chain joins TRBV5-1 and TRBJ1-2, with D maybe TRBD1 (6 bases). With 4 bases removed from V and 6 bases from J, the gap between germline ends came to 16 bases. The CDR3 is 14 residues long. Germline CDR1 is SGHRS and CDR2 is YFSETQ.

Here the CDR3 DNA reads TGCGCCAGCAGCTCCCCGGTGGGGACAGTCTCCTACAATGAGCAGTTCTTC. Protein product: CASSSPVGTVSYNEQFF. This sequence joins TRBV5-1 and TRBJ2-1, with TRBD1 identical over 7 bases. The V segment lost 3 bases and the J segment 0 bases; nucleotides outside the gene matches: 9. Germline CDR1 and CDR2: SGHRS and YFSETQ. The CDR3 sequence is 17 residues long.

The chain employs TRBV6-5 and TRBJ2-1, with TRBD1 matching 7 bases. The germline CDR1 and CDR2 sequences are MNHEY and SVGAGI. The CDR3 is 13 amino acids. The V gene end was trimmed by 6 bases and the J gene end by 10 bases; junction bases not matched to a gene: 9. The CDR3 DNA sequence: TGTGCCAGCAGCGTGGGGACAGCCGAGGAGCAGTTCTTC. This translates into CASSVGTAEEQFF.

The chain carries TRBV6-1 and TRBJ2-2, with TRBD1 matching over 7 bases. The J segment lost 6 bases and the V segment lost 5 bases, leaving 6 bases of the junction unmatched. The germline CDR1 and CDR2 sequences are MNHNS and SASEGT. This CDR3 is 14 amino acids long. The CDR3, as DNA: TGTGCCAGCAGTACCAGACAGGGTCCCGGGGAGCTGTTTTTT. It yields the protein CASSTRQGPGELFF.

V usage is TRBV2 and J usage is TRBJ1-5; unclear D gene. The CDR3 covers 12 residues. Germline loops: CDR1 SNHLY, CDR2 FYNNEI. Trimming took off 1 base at V and 6 bases at J, with 4 bases between the two ends. This CDR3 is CASSEGPQPQHF. The CDR3 nucleotides are TGTGCCAGCAGTGAAGGGCCTCAGCCCCAGCATTTT.

V is TRBV2 and J is TRBJ2-1; 11 nucleotides line up with TRBD2. This CDR3 spans 16 amino acids. CDR1 and CDR2 (germline): SNHLY, FYNNEI. V was pared by 3 bases and J by 7 bases, with 8 bases of the junction left unmatched. The CDR3 here is CASSDDRLAGTNEQFF. The CDR3 DNA reads TGTGCCAGCAGTGATGACAGACTAGCGGGAACAAATGAGCAGTTCTTC.

The genes are TRBV29-1 and TRBJ2-7; 8 nucleotides agree with TRBD1. The germline V gene has CDR1 SQVTM and CDR2 ANQGSEA. The CDR3 covers 13 residues. V shed 4 bases, J shed 2 bases, and the junction held 4 bases outside the gene matches. CDR3 residues: CSVVGQGTYEQYF. The CDR3 DNA follows: TGCAGCGTTGTCGGACAGGGCACCTACGAGCAGTACTTC.

The rearrangement links TRBV15 to TRBJ1-3; TRBD1 is a possible D gene (5 bases). The germline V and J ends were trimmed by 5 bases and 0 bases, with 14 bases remaining between them. The V gene's germline CDR1 is LNHNV and CDR2 YYDKDF (reference sequence). CDR3 size: 16 residues. The CDR3 region has the DNA TGTGCCACCAGCGGATCCTCAGACAGCTCTGGAAACACCATATATTTT. This encodes CATSGSSDSSGNTIYF.

This chain's CDR3 is CASKDTGTGSTDTQYF. CDR3 coding DNA: TGTGCCAGCAAAGACACCGGGACAGGGAGCACAGATACGCAGTATTTT. The V call is TRBV2, the J call TRBJ2-3; 9 positions agree with TRBD1. The germline V gene has CDR1 SNHLY and CDR2 FYNNEI. The CDR3 loop spans 16 amino acids. V dropped 7 bases and J dropped 0; count of bases not matched to a gene: 8.

CDR3 DNA: TGTGCCAGCAGCTTAGGAGCGGGAATTATGGAGACCCAGTACTTC. Its translation is CASSLGAGIMETQYF. The rearrangement links TRBV7-6 to TRBJ2-5, with 7 bases lining up with TRBD2. Unmatched junction bases numbered 7, after V lost 1 base and J lost 5 bases. Germline V gene lookup returns CDR1 SGHVS and CDR2 FNYEAQ. The CDR3 has 15 residues.

The rearrangement joins TRBV6-1 to TRBJ2-1, with 8 bases identical to TRBD1. Per germline, CDR1 MNHNS and CDR2 SASEGT. The CDR3 is 15 amino acids. The V gene end was trimmed by 7 bases and the J gene end by 6 bases; junction bases not matched to a gene: 11. CDR3 region: CASISARQGINEQFF. CDR3 coding DNA: TGTGCCAGCATATCTGCCCGACAGGGGATCAATGAGCAGTTCTTC.

This clone was counted between two and nine times. The chain recombines TRBV13 with TRBJ1-6, with 11 bases aligning to TRBD1. This CDR3 comprises 14 residues. The germline V gene encodes CDR1 PRHDT and CDR2 FYEKMQ (reference sequence). The V segment lost 2 bases and the J segment 10 bases; nucleotides outside the gene matches: 1. The CDR3 DNA reads as TGTGCCAGCAGCTTAAGGACAGGGGGCTCACCCCTCCACTTT. Protein: CASSLRTGGSPLHF.

V gene TRBV10-3 combines with J gene TRBJ2-7; 8 bases match TRBD1. The CDR3 runs to 13 residues. V shed 8 bases and J 4 bases; nucleotides not matched to a gene: 7. Looked up from germline, CDR1 is ENHRY and CDR2 is SYGVKD. This chain's CDR3 is CAIADREPYEQYF. The CDR3 DNA is TGTGCCATCGCGGACAGGGAACCTTACGAGCAGTACTTC.

This clone has only one observation. The chain couples TRBV6-5 to TRBJ2-7; D not certain. The V gene's germline CDR1 is MNHEY and CDR2 SVGAGI. The CDR3 covers 12 residues. V was shortened by 6 bases and J by 2 bases, with 8 bases between the two germline ends. The chain's CDR3 is CASRGVTYEQYF. CDR3 nucleotide sequence: TGTGCCAGCAGAGGAGTTACCTACGAGCAGTACTTC.

This chain joins TRBV6-7 and TRBJ2-1, with 8 bases aligning to TRBD2. TRBV6-7 carries the ORF label, with uncertain function. CDR3 length equals 16 residues. This CDR3 reads CAGASGSPRSYNEQFF. The CDR3 DNA sequence: TGTGCGGGGGCCAGCGGGAGCCCCCGCTCCTACAATGAGCAGTTCTTC.

This chain links TRBV5-1 with TRBJ1-1; D uncertain. This CDR3 region has 16 residues. The germline CDR1 and CDR2 sequences are SGHRS and YFSETQ. V was shortened by 0 bases and J by 5 bases, with 17 bases between the two germline ends. CDR3 coding DNA: TGCGCCAGCAGCTTGGTTCTTCCCACCGCGAAAACTGAAGCTTTCTTT. Its protein is CASSLVLPTAKTEAFF.